The 23 T cell receptor beta chains given below trace back to one sample, sequenced in a study of blood T cells in healthy people across ages. It was with a sample-barcoded 5' primer and a J-beta primer mix that a second PCR of roughly 7 to 12 cycles was run. TCRdb analysed the 5' RACE reads with MiXCR anew, one entry per CDR3 protein. The sample carries about 400,000 distinct CDR3 sequences, 45% to 60% recorded once. Sequenced: blood. The receptors originated from a man in his 60s in good health.

V gene TRBV5-1 combines with J gene TRBJ2-1, with 13 bases identical to TRBD2. There are 16 residues in the CDR3. With 0 bases clipped from V and 8 bases from J, the junction kept 5 bases outside the gene matches. Germline CDR1 and CDR2: SGHRS and YFSETQ. The CDR3 spells CASSLGLAGGSHEQFF. The CDR3 bases are TGCGCCAGCAGCTTGGGACTAGCGGGAGGTTCCCATGAGCAGTTCTTC.

As to this clonotype: A much larger clone lies a single base off, so this may be a read error. In nucleotides, the CDR3 is TGTGCCAGCAGCCAAGAAGAGGGGACTAGCTCGATTTCCTGCGAGCAGTACTTC. Amino acid sequence: CASSQEEGTSSISCEQYF. The chain has TRBV4-2 and TRBJ2-4; 9 bases are a match to TRBD2. The J call could be wrong; TRBJ2-7 is a better fit for the DNA end. Germline V gene sequence: CDR1 LGHNA, CDR2 YNFKEQ. There are 18 residues in the CDR3.

As DNA, the CDR3 is TGTGCCAGCAGCGGAGGGGCGGGAAGGGAGACCCAGTACTTC. Encoded protein: CASSGGAGRETQYF. The chain joins TRBV7-2 to TRBJ2-5; TRBD2 might be the D (6 bases). CDR1 is SGHTA, CDR2 FQGNSA, per germline. Trimming pared 5 bases from V and 5 bases from J, leaving 15 bases between. The CDR3 contains 14 residues.

This clonotype was recorded at least ten times. This sequence joins TRBV20-1 and TRBJ2-5; TRBD1 agrees at 8 bases. The CDR3 is 14 amino acids. Trimming cost V 2 bases and J 2 bases; bases outside gene matches: 4. The germline V gene encodes CDR1 DFQATT and CDR2 SNEGSKA (reference sequence). The CDR3 is CSARQGAGQETQYF. For the CDR3, the DNA is TGCAGTGCTAGACAGGGGGCAGGGCAAGAGACCCAGTACTTC.

This chain joins TRBV6-5 and TRBJ2-7, with no clear D. Trimming stripped 6 bases from V and 5 bases from J, with 11 bases between. The CDR3 runs 12 residues. Germline values: CDR1 MNHEY, CDR2 SVGAGI. This CDR3 reads CASRSLADEQYF. CDR3 nucleotides: TGTGCCAGCAGATCCCTTGCGGACGAGCAGTACTTC.

J is TRBJ2-7 and V is TRBV10-2; 8 bases map to TRBD2. This CDR3 region has 16 residues. In germline, CDR1 is WSHSY, CDR2 SAAADI. V shed 3 bases, J shed 0 bases, and the junction held 7 bases outside the gene matches. Here the CDR3 DNA reads TGCGCCAGCAGTGAATATGGCGGGAGGAGCTCCTACGAGCAGTACTTC. It is translated as CASSEYGGRSSYEQYF.

This clonotype was picked up a small number of times. J is TRBJ2-3 and V is TRBV24-1; TRBD2 aligns across 9 bases. The CDR3 consists of 16 residues. Germline CDR1 is KGHDR and CDR2 is SFDVKD. After removal of 6 bases from V and 4 bases from J, the junction contained 10 bases not matched to a gene. CDR3 nucleotide sequence: TGTGCCACCAGTCCGGGGACTAGCCTGGGGGCAGATACGCAGTATTTT. Translating gives CATSPGTSLGADTQYF.

The J gene is TRBJ2-3, the V gene TRBV7-8; the D gene is possibly TRBD1 (5 bases). In germline, CDR1 is SGHVS, CDR2 FQNEAQ. V dropped 2 bases and J dropped 3 bases, with 15 bases sitting between them. The CDR3 sequence is 16 residues long. CDR3 amino acids: CASSLRRQGITDTQYF. CDR3 DNA: TGTGCCAGCAGCTTAAGACGCCAGGGAATAACAGATACGCAGTATTTT.

The chain carries TRBV29-1 and TRBJ2-7, with 7 positions matching TRBD2. The CDR3 is made up of 14 amino acids. Germline CDR1 is SQVTM and CDR2 is ANQGSEA. J lost 2 bases, V lost 6 bases, and 10 bases had no gene match. CDR3 DNA: TGCAGCGTGGGAGGTCGGGAGGCCCCCTACGAGCAGTACTTC. It is translated as CSVGGREAPYEQYF.

The chain has TRBV28 and TRBJ2-1; TRBD2 agrees at 9 bases. CDR3 length equals 15 residues. CDR1 is MDHEN, CDR2 SYDVKM, per germline. Trimming removed 6 bases from V and 2 bases from J; junction bases left unmatched: 5. CDR3 sequence (DNA): TGTGCCAGCAGACTTAGCGGGGGACCCTACAATGAGCAGTTCTTC. Its protein product is CASRLSGGPYNEQFF.

In its sample, this clonotype was seen many times. Here the CDR3 reads CASSERREQETQYF. CDR3 in DNA: TGCGCCAGCAGCGAAAGGAGGGAGCAAGAGACCCAGTACTTC. V usage is TRBV4-1 and J usage is TRBJ2-5; tentatively, D is TRBD2 (6 bases). This CDR3 region has 14 residues. V gave up 5 bases and J gave up 2 bases, with 12 bases separating them. The V gene's germline CDR1 is MGHRA and CDR2 YSYEKL.

The chain carries TRBV6-6 and TRBJ2-5; maybe TRBD2 (5 bases). This CDR3 comprises 14 residues. V was trimmed by 8 bases and J by 5 bases, leaving 18 bases between them. CDR1 is MNHNY, CDR2 SVGAGI, per germline (reference sequence). CDR3 in DNA: TGTGCCAGCGTACTAGAAAGGGATCGGGAGACCCAGTACTTC. Translating gives CASVLERDRETQYF.

The V and J genes are TRBV9 and TRBJ2-3; the match to TRBD2 covers 9 bases. Germline CDR1 reads SGDLS; CDR2 reads YYNGEE. Trimming removed 1 base from V and 2 bases from J; junction bases left unmatched: 8. This CDR3 is built from 17 residues. The CDR3 coding sequence is TGTGCCAGCAGCGTACGGGCGGGAGGGGACCTCACAGATACGCAGTATTTT. Protein sequence: CASSVRAGGDLTDTQYF.

The chain joins TRBV20-1 to TRBJ1-3; D not resolved. Germline V gene sequence: CDR1 DFQATT, CDR2 SNEGSKA (reference sequence). Trimming took off 0 bases at V and 8 bases at J, with 14 bases between the two ends. The CDR3 runs to 14 residues. The CDR3 region is CSARDAAARDTIYF. The CDR3 bases are TGCAGTGCTAGAGACGCGGCGGCCCGGGACACCATATATTTT.

The V call is TRBV20-1, the J call TRBJ2-5; 9 positions agree with TRBD2. The trim removed 1 base at V and 4 bases at J, leaving 7 bases unmatched. Germline-derived CDR1 and CDR2 are DFQATT and SNEGSKA (reference sequence). The CDR3 sequence is 15 residues long. This CDR3 reads CSARGGGGAAETQYF. In DNA, the CDR3 is TGCAGTGCTAGAGGCGGCGGGGGGGCGGCAGAGACCCAGTACTTC.

The V gene is TRBV27, the J gene TRBJ2-1; the D call may be TRBD1 or TRBD2 (7 bases each). Germline V lookup: CDR1 MNHEY, CDR2 SMNVEV (reference sequence). The V and J ends lost 0 bases and 4 bases respectively, with 13 bases between them. The CDR3 loop spans 16 amino acids. CDR3 residues: CASSLSLQGGYNEQFF. The CDR3 nucleotides are TGTGCCAGCAGTTTATCGTTGCAGGGGGGGTACAATGAGCAGTTCTTC.

This chain connects TRBV6-6 to TRBJ2-5, with a weak D call TRBD1 (5 bases). Germline lookup yields CDR1 MNHNY and CDR2 SVGAGI (reference sequence). V was clipped by 0 bases and J by 4 bases, with 12 bases between them. The CDR3 loop spans 15 amino acids. In nucleotides, the CDR3 is TGTGCCAGCAGTTACTCGAGTAGGGGTGGAGAGACCCAGTACTTC. Translating it yields CASSYSSRGGETQYF.

This clonotype was counted ten times or more. The chain has TRBV6-1 and TRBJ2-4; 7 bases fit TRBD1. The J segment lost 14 bases and the V segment lost 6 bases, leaving 7 bases of the junction unmatched. Germline assignment: CDR1 MNHNS and CDR2 SASEGT. This CDR3 region has 11 residues. The CDR3 loop reads CASSLTGFEYF. The DNA for the CDR3 is TGTGCCAGCAGCCTGACAGGGTTTGAGTACTTC.

This clonotype turned up a few times. The gene calls are TRBV6-1 and TRBJ2-4; a possible D gene is TRBD2 (7 bases). Trimming cost V 6 bases and J 9 bases, with 18 bases left between them. The germline gives CDR1 MNHNS, CDR2 SASEGT. This CDR3 contains 14 residues. The CDR3 is CASSPVGGGGIQYF. The CDR3 nucleotides are TGTGCCAGCAGCCCTGTGGGGGGAGGGGGCATTCAGTACTTC.

This clonotype occurred a few times. In DNA form, the CDR3 reads TGCGCCAGCAGCTTGGGACAGGGGGGATTGGCCTACAATGAGCAGTTCTTC. This translates into CASSLGQGGLAYNEQFF. The rearrangement joins TRBV5-1 to TRBJ2-1, with TRBD1 matching 9 bases. This CDR3 has 17 amino acids. The germline V gene encodes CDR1 SGHRS and CDR2 YFSETQ. V was clipped by 0 bases and J by 2 bases; unmatched bases: 6.

In this sample, this clonotype turned up many times. The chain carries TRBV20-1 and TRBJ2-7; TRBD1 matches 11 bases. The CDR3 contains 18 residues. CDR1 is DFQATT and CDR2 is SNEGSKA in the germline V gene (reference sequence). J gave up 1 base and V 6 bases, and 17 bases lay outside the gene matches. CDR3 sequence reads: CSAGPPGQGVYGSYEQYF. CDR3 nucleotides: TGCAGTGCAGGTCCTCCGGGACAGGGGGTATATGGATCCTACGAGCAGTACTTC.

The chain uses TRBV7-2 and TRBJ2-5; tentatively, D is TRBD1 (6 bases). This CDR3 spans 12 amino acids. CDR1 is SGHTA and CDR2 is FQGNSA in the germline V gene. Trimming shortened V by 5 bases and J by 12 bases, and 16 bases separated the two germline ends. CDR3 sequence: CASSQRTVPEYF. The CDR3 DNA follows: TGTGCCAGCAGCCAACGGACAGTACCTGAGTACTTC.

As concerns this clonotype: The junction departs from the called germline gene at one end, perhaps through a read error. V gene TRBV7-6 combines with J gene TRBJ2-4; 9 positions match TRBD2. Germline CDR1 is SGHVS and CDR2 is FNYEAQ. The CDR3 spans 17 residues. In DNA, the CDR3 is TGTGCCGGCAGCTTAGAGGGCCCCCTTGGCGGGGGGGTAGAGCAGTACTTC. This sequence encodes CAGSLEGPLGGGVEQYF.